This T cell receptor (beta chain) was recovered during a study of T-cell memory formation after mild COVID-19. The authors produced TCR alpha and TCR beta cDNA libraries with sample barcodes and UMIs by 5'RACE using constant-segment primers. TCRdb re-derived calls from the 5' RACE reads in MiXCR, one entry per CDR3 protein. The sample has more than 350,000 distinct CDR3 sequences; roughly 15% are singletons. This clonotype showed up just a few times. What it binds is not known. The CDR3 covers 13 residues. In germline, CDR1 is SNHLY, CDR2 FYNNEI. Trimming stripped 6 bases from V and 2 bases from J, with 10 bases between. The study's findings and limits: Clones contracting across day 15 to 85 had a balanced CD4/CD8 profile; later expanding clones leaned CD4+. Shrinking CD4+ clones resided mostly in CM and EM, and CD8+ ones in EMRA. Cross-reactive memory appears to have joined, as suggested by some responding clones showing up in pre-infection memory.

The sequence derives from a man younger than 35 who had mild COVID-19 (a few samples of this study predate the infection). Cell type and time point are not known. The V gene is TRBV2, the J gene TRBJ2-5; D is possibly TRBD1 (5 bases). Specimen: PBMCs or a T cell subset sorted from them (not recorded which). The CDR3 reads CASRQADQETQYF. DNA of the CDR3: TGTGCCAGCAGACAGGCGGATCAAGAGACCCAGTACTTC.